These 17 T cell receptor beta chains share one sample of origin, sequenced in a study of blood T cell repertoires in COVID-19. Libraries were prepared by immunoSEQ multiplex PCR; TCRdb keeps only in-frame clonotypes and omits some of them. The sample has fewer than 250,000 clones, approximately 86% seen once. The sample consisted of peripheral blood. Source of these receptors: a woman aged 60-70 years who had recovered from COVID-19.

In this sample, this clone turned up once. The V call is TRBV9, the J call TRBJ2-3, with TRBD2 identical over 10 bases. The CDR3 runs to 15 residues. With 6 bases clipped from V and 2 bases from J, the junction kept 6 bases outside the gene matches. Germline CDR1 is SGDLS and CDR2 is YYNGEE. For the CDR3, the DNA is TGTGCCAGCATGGAACTAGCGGGGCCCACAGATACGCAGTATTTT. Translation gives CASMELAGPTDTQYF.

This chain links TRBV7-3 with TRBJ2-1; a possible D gene is TRBD2 (6 bases). The CDR3 is 16 residues long. Trimming stripped 0 bases from V and 9 bases from J, with 18 bases between. Germline values: CDR1 SGHTA, CDR2 FQGTGA. In nucleotides, the CDR3 is TGTGCCAGCAGCTTAACATCAGGGACTTCTAACGGTGAGCAGTTCTTC. Amino acid sequence: CASSLTSGTSNGEQFF.

V gene TRBV5-8 combines with J gene TRBJ1-5; D possibly corresponds to TRBD1 (5 bases). Trimming shortened V by 4 bases and J by 5 bases, and 19 bases separated the two germline ends. This CDR3 contains 16 residues. CDR1 and CDR2 (germline): SGHTS, YDEGEE. The CDR3 DNA reads TGTGCCAGCAGCCCGTTGGGGGGAAAAACGGATCAGCCCCAGCATTTT. It translates to CASSPLGGKTDQPQHF.

The chain employs TRBV5-8 and TRBJ1-2, with D perhaps matching TRBD1 (6 bases). V shed 2 bases and J shed 2 bases, with 10 bases lying between them. Germline CDR1 reads SGHTS; CDR2 reads YDEGEE. The CDR3 is 14 residues long. The CDR3 spells CASSLYRANYGYTF. CDR3 bases: TGTGCCAGCAGCTTATACAGGGCCAACTATGGCTACACCTTC.

The chain joins TRBV11-3 to TRBJ2-2, with 11 nucleotides matching TRBD2. V shed 1 base, J shed 4 bases, and the junction held 5 bases outside the gene matches. Germline values: CDR1 SGHNT, CDR2 YENEEA. There are 17 residues in the CDR3. CDR3 DNA: TGTGCCAGCAGCTTAGCCCTAGCGGGGGGCACCACCGGGGAGCTGTTTTTT. This gives the protein CASSLALAGGTTGELFF.

This clone was picked up one time. The chain employs TRBV6-1 and TRBJ2-1; tentative D call: TRBD1 (6 bases). From germline, CDR1 is MNHNS and CDR2 SASEGT. The CDR3 runs 12 residues. Trimming left V 2 bases short and J 15 bases short, with 14 bases between. The CDR3 DNA follows: TGTGCCAGCAGTGAAAGTAGGGACATGCGGTTCTTC. This translates into CASSESRDMRFF.

J is TRBJ2-7 and V is TRBV28; 8 bases line up with TRBD2. J lost 0 bases, V lost 3 bases, and 4 bases had no gene match. CDR1 and CDR2 from the germline V gene are MDHEN and SYDVKM. The CDR3 contains 15 residues. The CDR3 reads CASSLAGGTSYEQYF. The CDR3 nucleotides read TGTGCCAGCAGTTTGGCGGGGGGTACCTCCTACGAGCAGTACTTC.

The chain couples TRBV7-2 to TRBJ1-6, with 8 bases lining up with TRBD1. Germline trimming cut 2 bases from V and 8 bases from J; bases unmatched to any gene: 8. In germline, CDR1 is SGHTA, CDR2 FQGNSA. The CDR3 runs 16 residues. CDR3 loop: CASSLRSGGADSPLHF. The CDR3 DNA is TGTGCCAGCAGCTTACGCTCAGGGGGCGCGGATTCACCCCTCCACTTT. The whole variable domain, filled in from reference TRBV7-2 and TRBJ1-6, reads GAGVSQSPSNKVTEKGKDVELRCDPISGHTALYWYRQSLGQGLEFLIYFQGNSAPDKSGLPSDRFSAERTGGSVSTLTIQRTQQEDSAVYLCASSLRSGGADSPLHFGNGTRLTVT.

This chain joins TRBV5-8 and TRBJ1-4; possibly TRBD1 for D (5 bases). Germline CDR1 reads SGHTS; CDR2 reads YDEGEE. Deletions cut 0 bases from V and 7 bases from J, with 10 bases between. The CDR3 consists of 14 residues. The CDR3 DNA sequence: TGTGCCAGCAGCTTGGGCAGGGCCAGTGAAAAACTGTTTTTT. Residues: CASSLGRASEKLFF.

CDR3 in DNA: TGCGCCAGCAGCCAAGTAGATAGGAACACTGAAGCTTTCTTT. Protein: CASSQVDRNTEAFF. The V gene is TRBV4-1, the J gene TRBJ1-1, with D uncertain. V gave up 1 base and J gave up 1 base, with 7 bases separating them. This CDR3 is 14 amino acids long. Germline lookup yields CDR1 MGHRA and CDR2 YSYEKL.

This chain connects TRBV7-8 to TRBJ1-1; the D gene is possibly TRBD1 (6 bases). Looked up from germline, CDR1 is SGHVS and CDR2 is FQNEAQ. The CDR3 is made up of 15 amino acids. V lost 4 bases and J 2 bases, leaving 14 bases between the germline ends. The CDR3: CASSSRDRSNTEAFF. CDR3 bases: TGTGCCAGCAGCTCCCGCGACAGGTCTAACACTGAAGCTTTCTTT.

In regard to this clone: A read error may account for a junction end that differs from germline. This sequence joins TRBV7-7 and TRBJ2-7; D might be TRBD2 (6 bases). This CDR3 is built from 15 residues. Germline CDR1 and CDR2: SSHAT and FNYEAQ (reference sequence). The CDR3: CASSLEEGPSYEQYF. The CDR3 nucleotides are TGTGCTAGCAGCTTAGAGGAGGGGCCGTCCTACGAGCAGTACTTC.

This clone was seen more than once but under ten times. V is TRBV5-6 and J is TRBJ2-7; 12 bases agree with TRBD2. The germline gives CDR1 SGHDT, CDR2 YYEEEE. The CDR3 runs 15 residues. V gave up 4 bases and J gave up 3 bases; unmatched junction bases: 5. The CDR3 region has the DNA TGTGCCAGCAGCGGACTAGCGGGGATCGTCTACGAGCAGTACTTC. Protein sequence: CASSGLAGIVYEQYF.

The chain combines TRBV19 with TRBJ2-7; 7 nucleotides agree with TRBD1. From germline, CDR1 is LNHDA and CDR2 SQIVND (reference sequence). The CDR3 is 14 amino acids. J was trimmed by 0 bases and V by 6 bases; bases with no gene match: 5. The CDR3 sequence: CASRDRTGSYEQYF. The CDR3 DNA follows: TGTGCCAGTAGGGACCGGACAGGCTCCTACGAGCAGTACTTC. The full variable domain, rest sourced from reference TRBV19 and TRBJ2-7, is DGGITQSPKYLFRKEGQNVTLSCEQNLNHDAMYWYRQDPGQGLRLIYYSQIVNDFQKGDIAEGYSVSREKKESFPLTVTSAQKNPTAFYLCASRDRTGSYEQYFGPGTRLTVT.

The CDR3 region has the DNA TGTGCCAGTAGTATAGACAGGGAGGCTTACAATGAGCAGTTCTTC. Its protein product is CASSIDREAYNEQFF. J is TRBJ2-1 and V is TRBV19; D might be TRBD2 (6 bases). Per the germline V gene, CDR1 is LNHDA and CDR2 is SQIVND (reference sequence). The CDR3 is 15 amino acids. V gave up 0 bases and J gave up 4 bases, with 10 bases separating them.

The V and J genes are TRBV19 and TRBJ1-2; possible D gene TRBD1, 6 bases. Germline loops: CDR1 LNHDA, CDR2 SQIVND (reference sequence). Trimming left V 6 bases short and J 9 bases short, with 23 bases between. The CDR3 consists of 15 residues. The chain's CDR3 is CASSIQQGRASRYTF. For the CDR3, the DNA is TGTGCCAGTAGCATCCAACAGGGCCGAGCATCGCGCTACACCTTC. Using reference TRBV19 and TRBJ1-2 for the parts outside the CDR3, the full variable domain is DGGITQSPKYLFRKEGQNVTLSCEQNLNHDAMYWYRQDPGQGLRLIYYSQIVNDFQKGDIAEGYSVSREKKESFPLTVTSAQKNPTAFYLCASSIQQGRASRYTFGSGTRLTVV.

This clone was observed a single time. The J gene is TRBJ2-2, the V gene TRBV9; D uncertain. The V gene's germline CDR1 is SGDLS and CDR2 YYNGEE. V lost 3 bases and J lost 1, with 4 bases in between. The CDR3 length is 13 residues. The CDR3 here is CASSGGNTGELFF. CDR3 nucleotide sequence: TGTGCCAGCAGCGGAGGGAACACCGGGGAGCTGTTTTTT.